This T cell receptor (beta chain) was found in a study of OX40 agonist ivuxolimab in advanced cancers. Overall study: The mean age was approximately 60 years, ranging from about 20 to 85, with 65% to 90% of participants male. Study observations and caveats: At doses 0.1 to 3.0 mg/kg, CD4+ and CD8+ clones expanded.

Germline loops: CDR1 SEHNR, CDR2 FQNEAQ (reference sequence). V gave up 2 bases and J gave up 7 bases; unmatched junction bases: 6. This CDR3 is 14 amino acids long. Comment on this clone: Its antigen remains unknown.

Profiling relied on immunoSEQ multiplex PCR, and the TCRdb table lists in-frame clones only, not all of them. The top ten hold 3.5% to 4.5% of the sample, which has about 46,000 clones, nearly 80% seen once. The rearrangement uses TRBV7-9 and TRBJ1-1; 8 nucleotides align to TRBD1. The TCR originated in an adult with an advanced solid tumor such as melanoma, head and neck, liver or kidney cancer. The sample was CD4+ or CD8+ T cells sorted from blood, taken in a trial of the OX40 agonist ivuxolimab. The CDR3 protein is CASSLLTGVVEAFF. The CDR3 DNA reads TGTGCCAGCAGCTTATTGACAGGGGTAGTTGAAGCTTTCTTT.